Here is one T cell receptor beta chain with its context. These data originate in a study of blood T cell repertoires in COVID-19. Original processing methods: It was from reference gene primer amplification that nucleated cell counts were estimated. Produced via immunoSEQ multiplex PCR; TCRdb's table is partial and in-frame only. The DNA was the basis for D and trimming; V, J and clone size are from that table. Of under 45,000 clones in the sample, roughly 80% were seen once. The source of this sequence is a human donor with acute or convalescent COVID-19. The donor label of this sample is uncertain. Sequenced sample: peripheral blood.

The DNA of the CDR3 is TGCAGCGTTCCTGAACCGGGACTTCGAGGCTACACCTTC. This encodes CSVPEPGLRGYTF. The chain has TRBV29-1 and TRBJ1-2, with D maybe TRBD1 (5 bases). The CDR3 runs to 13 residues. Trimming took 5 bases from V and 8 from J, leaving 18 bases between them. Germline assignment: CDR1 SQVTM and CDR2 ANQGSEA.